These T cell receptor beta chains were read from a single sample in a study of cytomegalovirus exposure and HLA in healthy donors. Repertoires were generated with immunoSEQ multiplex PCR, while TCRdb's copy carries only in-frame clones and drops some. The sample lists approximately 100,000 clones; 70% to 80% were seen once. The source material was PBMCs. All receptors come from a middle-aged woman in good health and CMV-seronegative. Each CDR3 is given with its conserved first and last residue. A D gene is named only where the DNA matches it firmly. A clone size is listed for some rows: how often the clone was seen (once, few, many), or a class if it is expanded.

clone size	D gene	J gene	V gene	CDR3 DNA	CDR3 protein
-	-	TRBJ1-6	TRBV30	TGTGCCTGGGGACGGACCAATTTCAGGGTACCCAGATCCCTCCACTTT	CAWGRTNFRVPRSLHF
-	TRBD2	TRBJ2-3	TRBV7-9	TGTGCCAGCAGCCCAAGGGAGGGGCCAGATACGCAGTATTTT	CASSPREGPDTQYF
once	-	TRBJ2-1	TRBV7-9	TGTGCCAGCAGCTTCGGGACTGTTAATGAGCAGTTCTTC	CASSFGTVNEQFF
-	TRBD1	TRBJ2-2	TRBV7-9	TGTTCCAGCAGCGGAAACACCCGGGACAGGGTTCCCCCCGGGGAGCTGTTTTTT	CSSSGNTRDRVPPGELFF
few	-	TRBJ2-7	TRBV27	TGTGCCAGCAGTCTTGGGGGGGCGCTTTACGAGCAGTACTTC	CASSLGGALYEQYF
-	TRBD1	TRBJ2-3	TRBV6-5	TGTGCCAGCAGTCCCGACAGGGCAGATACGCAGTATTTT	CASSPDRADTQYF
-	-	TRBJ2-2	TRBV2	TGTGCCAGCAGCCCTCGCTCCGGGAAGAACACCGGGGAGCTGTTTTTT	CASSPRSGKNTGELFF
-	TRBD2	TRBJ2-7	TRBV7-9	TGTGCCAGCAGCTTCGACAGCGGGGGGGCCGAGCAGTACTTC	CASSFDSGGAEQYF
-	-	TRBJ2-4	TRBV7-2	TGTGCCAGCAGCTCACTCGGGGAGATAGCCAAAAACATTCAGTACTTC	CASSSLGEIAKNIQYF
-	-	TRBJ1-2	TRBV7-9	TGTGCCAGCAGCCTCCCCGGACAGCTTTTAGGCTATGGCTACACCTTC	CASSLPGQLLGYGYTF
-	TRBD1	TRBJ1-1	TRBV7-2	TGTGCCAGCAGCTTAGTCTTGGGACAGGGAGAAGCTTTCTTT	CASSLVLGQGEAFF
-	TRBD1	TRBJ1-2	TRBV5-5	TGTGCCAGCAGCTCCCCGGGACAGGGTGGCGGCTACACCTTC	CASSSPGQGGGYTF
-	-	TRBJ2-1	TRBV27	TGTGCCAGCAGTCAGACCCGGGACAACTACAATGAGCAGTTCTTC	CASSQTRDNYNEQFF
-	TRBD2	TRBJ2-1	TRBV28	TGTGCCAGCAGCCCTTGGTCATCTTCGGGGACTAGCCTCAACAATGAGCAGTTCTTC	CASSPWSSSGTSLNNEQFF
-	TRBD1	TRBJ2-2	TRBV7-2	TGTGCGACCGGACAGGGTCTGAACACCGGGGAGCTGTTTTTT	CATGQGLNTGELFF
-	TRBD1	TRBJ1-5	TRBV19	TGTGCCAGTAGTAGGGACAGGGTAAATAGCAATCAGCCCCAGCATTTT	CASSRDRVNSNQPQHF
few	-	TRBJ1-5	TRBV11-2	TGTGCCAGCAGCTTAGGGGCGGGGGGCCAGCCCCAGCATTTT	CASSLGAGGQPQHF
-	-	TRBJ2-2	TRBV19	TGTGCCAGTGGGAGCTTTAACACCGGGGAGCTGTTTTTT	CASGSFNTGELFF
-	-	TRBJ2-7	TRBV30	TGTGCCTGGAGCCGAGTTTACGAGCAGTACTTC	CAWSRVYEQYF
-	TRBD2	TRBJ2-7	TRBV30	TGTGCCTGGAGGGCGGGGGGGCAGGGTGAGCAGTACTTC	CAWRAGGQGEQYF
few	TRBD1	TRBJ1-3	TRBV10-3	TGTGCCATCAGTGGGGACAGTATGTTCTCTGGAAACACCATATATTTT	CAISGDSMFSGNTIYF
-	TRBD2	TRBJ2-7	TRBV13	TGTGCCAGCAGCTCCCCTAGCGGGAGTTTCGACGAGCAGTACTTC	CASSSPSGSFDEQYF
-	TRBD2	TRBJ2-1	TRBV30	TGTGCCTGGAGTTCGGGACTAGGAAGCTCCTACAATGAGCAGTTCTTC	CAWSSGLGSSYNEQFF
-	-	TRBJ1-4	TRBV27	TGTGCCAGCAGTCTAACCGGGGAAAAACTGTTTTTT	CASSLTGEKLFF
-	TRBD1	TRBJ2-3	TRBV4-3	TGCGCCAGCAGCCTCAGGACAGGGGGCACAGATACGCAGTATTTT	CASSLRTGGTDTQYF
-	-	TRBJ2-3	TRBV19	TGTGCCAGTAGTTCAGGGTTGCACACAGATACGCAGTATTTT	CASSSGLHTDTQYF
few	-	TRBJ2-1	TRBV27	TGTGCCAGCAGTTTGTCGGGAGTAGTATACAATGAGCAGTTCTTC	CASSLSGVVYNEQFF
-	-	TRBJ2-1	TRBV27	TGTGCCAGCAAAAGCGACAGCTCCTACAATGAGCAGTTCTTC	CASKSDSSYNEQFF
-	-	TRBJ2-5	TRBV27	TGTGCCAGCAGTTTATCGATGCGAGAGACCCAGTACTTC	CASSLSMRETQYF
-	-	TRBJ2-1	TRBV20-1	TGCAGTGGAAGGCGGGACAATGAGCAGTTCTTC	CSGRRDNEQFF
-	-	TRBJ1-1	TRBV11-3	TGTGCCAGCAGCGCATACAGGATAAGACGGGGAGGCACTGAAGCTTTCTTT	CASSAYRIRRGGTEAFF